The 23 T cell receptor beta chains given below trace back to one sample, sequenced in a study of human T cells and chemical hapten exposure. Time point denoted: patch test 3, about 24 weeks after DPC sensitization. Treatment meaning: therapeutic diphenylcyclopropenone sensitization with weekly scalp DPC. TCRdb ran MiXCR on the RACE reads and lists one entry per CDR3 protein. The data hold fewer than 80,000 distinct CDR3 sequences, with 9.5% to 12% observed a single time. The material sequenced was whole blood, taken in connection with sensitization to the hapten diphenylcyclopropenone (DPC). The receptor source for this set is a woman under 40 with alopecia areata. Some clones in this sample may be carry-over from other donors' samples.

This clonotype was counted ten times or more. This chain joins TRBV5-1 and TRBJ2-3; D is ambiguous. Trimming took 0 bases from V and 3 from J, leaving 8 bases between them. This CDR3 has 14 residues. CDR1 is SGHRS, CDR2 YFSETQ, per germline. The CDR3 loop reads CASSLGQSTDTQYF. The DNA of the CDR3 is TGCGCCAGCAGCTTGGGGCAGTCAACAGATACGCAGTATTTT.

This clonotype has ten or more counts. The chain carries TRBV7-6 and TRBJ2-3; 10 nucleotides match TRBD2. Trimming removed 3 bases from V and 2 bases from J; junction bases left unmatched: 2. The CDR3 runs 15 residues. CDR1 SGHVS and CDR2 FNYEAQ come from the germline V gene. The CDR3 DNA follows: TGTGCCAGCAGCTTTAGCGGGGGGACCACAGATACGCAGTATTTT. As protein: CASSFSGGTTDTQYF. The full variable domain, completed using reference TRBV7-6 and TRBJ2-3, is GAGVSQSPRYKVTKRGQDVALRCDPISGHVSLYWYRQALGQGPEFLTYFNYEAQQDKSGLPNDRFSAERPEGSISTLTIQRTEQRDSAMYRCASSFSGGTTDTQYFGPGTRLTVL.

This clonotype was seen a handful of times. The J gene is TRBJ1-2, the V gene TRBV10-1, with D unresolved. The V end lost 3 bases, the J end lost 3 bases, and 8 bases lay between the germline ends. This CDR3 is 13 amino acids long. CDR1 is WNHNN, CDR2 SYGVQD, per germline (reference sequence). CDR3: CASSDRTDYGYTF. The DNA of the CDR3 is TGCGCCAGCAGTGATCGGACGGACTATGGCTACACCTTC.

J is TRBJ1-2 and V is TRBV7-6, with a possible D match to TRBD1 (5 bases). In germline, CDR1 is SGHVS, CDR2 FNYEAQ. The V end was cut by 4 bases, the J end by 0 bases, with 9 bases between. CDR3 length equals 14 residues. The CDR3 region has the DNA TGTGCCAGCAGCTCGGGACCTTCTAACTATGGCTACACCTTC. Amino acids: CASSSGPSNYGYTF.

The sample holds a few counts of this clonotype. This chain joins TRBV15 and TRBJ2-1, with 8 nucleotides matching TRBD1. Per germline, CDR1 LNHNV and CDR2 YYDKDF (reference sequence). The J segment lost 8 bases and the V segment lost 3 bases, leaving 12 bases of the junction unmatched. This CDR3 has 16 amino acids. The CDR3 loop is CATSSMRQGLQDEQFF. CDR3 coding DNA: TGTGCCACCAGCAGCATGCGACAGGGGCTTCAGGATGAGCAGTTCTTC.

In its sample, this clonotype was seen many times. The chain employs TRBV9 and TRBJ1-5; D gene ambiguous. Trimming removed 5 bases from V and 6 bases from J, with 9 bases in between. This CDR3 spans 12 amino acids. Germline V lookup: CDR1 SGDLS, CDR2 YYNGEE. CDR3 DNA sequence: TGTGCCAGCAGTAACTACGGTCAGCCCCAGCATTTT. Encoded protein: CASSNYGQPQHF.

In DNA, the CDR3 is TGCGCCAGCAGCCAATACACAGCGACAACTAATGAAAAACTGTTTTTT. It is translated as CASSQYTATTNEKLFF. The rearrangement joins TRBV4-3 to TRBJ1-4, with D hard to call. The CDR3 length is 16 residues. V was clipped by 2 bases and J by 0 bases, with 10 bases between them. Germline assignment: CDR1 LGHNA and CDR2 YSLEER.

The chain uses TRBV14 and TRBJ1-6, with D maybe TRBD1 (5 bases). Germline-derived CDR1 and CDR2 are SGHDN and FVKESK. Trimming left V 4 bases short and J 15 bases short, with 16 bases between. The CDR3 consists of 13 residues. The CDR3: CASSRSWGEVLHF. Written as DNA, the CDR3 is TGTGCCAGCAGCCGCTCATGGGGGGAGGTCCTCCACTTT.

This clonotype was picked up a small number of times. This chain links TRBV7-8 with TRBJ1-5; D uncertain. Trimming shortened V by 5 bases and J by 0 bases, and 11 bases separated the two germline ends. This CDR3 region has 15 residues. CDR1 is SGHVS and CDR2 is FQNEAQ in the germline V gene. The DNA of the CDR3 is TGTGCCAGCAGCCACGGGTCAAATAGCAATCAGCCCCAGCATTTT. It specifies CASSHGSNSNQPQHF.

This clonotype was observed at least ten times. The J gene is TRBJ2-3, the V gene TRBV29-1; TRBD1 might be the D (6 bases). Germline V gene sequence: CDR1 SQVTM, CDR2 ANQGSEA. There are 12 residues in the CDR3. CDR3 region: CTIGDTTDTQYF. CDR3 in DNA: TGCACCATAGGGGACACCACAGATACGCAGTATTTT.

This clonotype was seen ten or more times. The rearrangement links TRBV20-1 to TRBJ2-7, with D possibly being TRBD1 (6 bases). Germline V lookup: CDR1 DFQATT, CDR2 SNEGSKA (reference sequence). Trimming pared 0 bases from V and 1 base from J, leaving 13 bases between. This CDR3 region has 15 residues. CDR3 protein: CSARDDGTNSYEQYF. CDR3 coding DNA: TGCAGTGCTAGAGATGACGGGACAAATTCCTACGAGCAGTACTTC.

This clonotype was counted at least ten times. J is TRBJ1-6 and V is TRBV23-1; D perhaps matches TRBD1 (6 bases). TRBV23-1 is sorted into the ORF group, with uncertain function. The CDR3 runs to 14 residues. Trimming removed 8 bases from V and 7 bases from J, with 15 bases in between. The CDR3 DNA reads TGCGCCAGCCCCTGTGGGGGCTGGAATTCACCCCTCCACTTT. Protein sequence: CASPCGGWNSPLHF.

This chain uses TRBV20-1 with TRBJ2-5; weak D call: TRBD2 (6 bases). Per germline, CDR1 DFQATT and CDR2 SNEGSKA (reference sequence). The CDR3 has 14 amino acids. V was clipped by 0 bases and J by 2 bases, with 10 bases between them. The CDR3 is CSAREGLAQETQYF. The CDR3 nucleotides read TGCAGTGCTAGAGAGGGACTGGCGCAAGAGACCCAGTACTTC.

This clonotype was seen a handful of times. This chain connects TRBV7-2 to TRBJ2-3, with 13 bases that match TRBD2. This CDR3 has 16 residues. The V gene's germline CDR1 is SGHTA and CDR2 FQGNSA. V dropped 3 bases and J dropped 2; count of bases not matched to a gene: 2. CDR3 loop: CASSFGLAGATDTQYF. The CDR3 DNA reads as TGTGCCAGCAGCTTTGGACTAGCGGGGGCCACAGATACGCAGTATTTT.

The CDR3 coding sequence is TGTGCCAGCAGCCAAGGACTAGCGGGAAACATTCAGTACTTC. Its translation is CASSQGLAGNIQYF. The rearrangement uses TRBV4-2 and TRBJ2-4; 10 nucleotides agree with TRBD2. V lost 1 base and J lost 6; bases outside the gene matches: 0. There are 14 residues in the CDR3. Germline V gene data show CDR1 as LGHNA and CDR2 as YNFKEQ.

In DNA form, the CDR3 reads TGCGCCAGCAGTGATTGGGCGGGAGACGTCGGGACCCAGTACTTC. Translated: CASSDWAGDVGTQYF. This chain joins TRBV10-2 and TRBJ2-5; TRBD2 matches 7 bases. Trimming took 3 bases from V and 7 from J; bases not matched to a gene: 11. The V gene's germline CDR1 is WSHSY and CDR2 SAAADI. The length of the CDR3 is 15 residues.

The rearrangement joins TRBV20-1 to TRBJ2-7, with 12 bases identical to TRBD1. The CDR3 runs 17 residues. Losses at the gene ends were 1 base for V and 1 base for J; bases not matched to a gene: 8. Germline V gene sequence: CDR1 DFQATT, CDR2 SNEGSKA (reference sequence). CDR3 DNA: TGCAGTGCTAGAGGGGGACAGGGGGCCCCACTTTCCTACGAGCAGTACTTC. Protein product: CSARGGQGAPLSYEQYF.

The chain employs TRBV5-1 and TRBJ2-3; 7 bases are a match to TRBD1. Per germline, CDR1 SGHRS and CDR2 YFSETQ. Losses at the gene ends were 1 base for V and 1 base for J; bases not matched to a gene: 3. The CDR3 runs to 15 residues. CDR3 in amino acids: CASSLRGLGTDTQYF. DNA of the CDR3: TGCGCCAGCAGCTTGAGGGGGCTAGGCACAGATACGCAGTATTTT.

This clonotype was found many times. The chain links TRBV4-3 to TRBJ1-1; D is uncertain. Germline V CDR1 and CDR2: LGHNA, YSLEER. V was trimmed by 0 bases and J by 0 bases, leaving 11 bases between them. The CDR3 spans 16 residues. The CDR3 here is CASSQDRPSMNTEAFF. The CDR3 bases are TGCGCCAGCAGCCAAGATAGGCCATCCATGAACACTGAAGCTTTCTTT.

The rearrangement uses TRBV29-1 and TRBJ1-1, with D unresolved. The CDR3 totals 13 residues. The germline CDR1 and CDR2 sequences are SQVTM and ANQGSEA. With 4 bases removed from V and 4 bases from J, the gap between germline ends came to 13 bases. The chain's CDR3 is CSVVYARGTEAFF. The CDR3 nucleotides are TGCAGCGTTGTTTATGCGCGGGGCACTGAAGCTTTCTTT.

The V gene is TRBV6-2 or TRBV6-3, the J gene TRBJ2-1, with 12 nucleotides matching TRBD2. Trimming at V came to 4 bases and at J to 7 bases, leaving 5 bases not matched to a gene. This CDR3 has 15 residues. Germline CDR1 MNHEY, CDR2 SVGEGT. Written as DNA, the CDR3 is TGTGCCAGCAGTTCTCCGACTAGCGGGAGTAATGAGCAGTTCTTC. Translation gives CASSSPTSGSNEQFF.

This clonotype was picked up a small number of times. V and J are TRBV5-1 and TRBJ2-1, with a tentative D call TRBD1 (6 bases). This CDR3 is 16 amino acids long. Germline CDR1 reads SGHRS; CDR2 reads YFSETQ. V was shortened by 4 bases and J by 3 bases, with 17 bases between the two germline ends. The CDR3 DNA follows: TGCGCCAGCAGCCGGGGTGGGGCAGGGGTCTACAATGAGCAGTTCTTC. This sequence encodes CASSRGGAGVYNEQFF. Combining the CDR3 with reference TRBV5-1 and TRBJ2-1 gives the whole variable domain KAGVTQTPRYLIKTRGQQVTLSCSPISGHRSVSWYQQTPGQGLQFLFEYFSETQRNKGNFPGRFSGRQFSNSRSEMNVSTLELGDSALYLCASSRGGAGVYNEQFFGPGTRLTVL.

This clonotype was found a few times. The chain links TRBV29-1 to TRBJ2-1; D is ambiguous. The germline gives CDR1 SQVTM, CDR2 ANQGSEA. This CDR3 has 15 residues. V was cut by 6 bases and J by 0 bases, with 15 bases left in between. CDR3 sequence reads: CSVRPGGSSYNEQFF. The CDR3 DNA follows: TGCAGCGTCCGACCCGGCGGTAGCTCCTACAATGAGCAGTTCTTC.